Below, 29 T cell receptor beta chains from the same sample are listed, as sequenced in a study of cytomegalovirus exposure and HLA in healthy donors. In the PCR, 60 Vbeta and 13 Jbeta primers were used. TCRdb's copy holds only in-frame clones and misses some; the assay was immunoSEQ multiplex PCR. The table has about 120,000 clones, approximately 80% seen once. Sequencing was carried out using PBMCs. All receptors derive from a man in his thirties or forties in good health and CMV-seropositive.

J is TRBJ2-2 and V is TRBV11-2; 11 bases line up with TRBD2. There are 15 residues in the CDR3. V lost 6 bases to trimming and J lost 4 bases; unmatched junction nucleotides: 4. The V gene's germline CDR1 is SGHAT and CDR2 FQNNGV. The CDR3 reads CASRLAGEGTGELFF. The CDR3 region has the DNA TGTGCCAGCAGACTAGCGGGAGAGGGCACCGGGGAGCTGTTTTTT.

The chain employs TRBV9 and TRBJ1-5, with 8 nucleotides matching TRBD1. Germline lookup yields CDR1 SGDLS and CDR2 YYNGEE. Germline trimming cut 4 bases from V and 5 bases from J; bases unmatched to any gene: 5. The CDR3 consists of 14 residues. CDR3 DNA: TGTGCCAGCAGCCCGACAGGGGCCCATCAGCCCCAGCATTTT. Protein sequence: CASSPTGAHQPQHF.

J is TRBJ2-1 and V is TRBV6-6, with D possibly TRBD2 on 6 matching bases. The CDR3 extends over 14 amino acids. Trimming removed 2 bases from V and 6 bases from J, with 11 bases in between. Germline CDR1 and CDR2: MNHNY and SVGAGI (reference sequence). This chain's CDR3 is CASSYRDWVNEQFF. In DNA, the CDR3 is TGTGCCAGCAGTTACAGGGACTGGGTCAATGAGCAGTTCTTC.

V and J are TRBV19 and TRBJ1-1; possibly TRBD1 for D (6 bases). Trimming took off 5 bases at V and 0 bases at J, with 13 bases between the two ends. This CDR3 contains 15 residues. CDR1 and CDR2 from the germline V gene are LNHDA and SQIVND (reference sequence). The DNA for the CDR3 is TGTGCCAGTAGTCCACGGACAGAGATGAACACTGAAGCTTTCTTT. It translates to CASSPRTEMNTEAFF.

The rearrangement joins TRBV7-2 to TRBJ2-4; D is uncertain. The CDR3 sequence is 14 residues long. From germline, CDR1 is SGHTA and CDR2 FQGNSA. Trimming pared 5 bases from V and 0 bases from J, leaving 8 bases between. CDR3 coding DNA: TGTGCCAGCAGCCCCTACTTAGCCAAAAACATTCAGTACTTC. Protein product: CASSPYLAKNIQYF.

Here the CDR3 reads CASSLDPGSGETQYF. CDR3 DNA: TGTGCCAGCAGCTTAGATCCGGGGTCTGGGGAGACCCAGTACTTC. This chain links TRBV11-2 with TRBJ2-5; D perhaps matches TRBD2 (5 bases). CDR1 is SGHAT and CDR2 is FQNNGV in the germline V gene. The CDR3 length is 15 residues. V lost 0 bases and J lost 5, with 13 bases in between.

The table lists this clone with a count of one. The V gene is TRBV28, the J gene TRBJ1-1; TRBD1 is a possible D gene (6 bases). The CDR3 runs 12 residues. The V end lost 3 bases, the J end lost 7 bases, and 9 bases lay between the germline ends. Germline lookup yields CDR1 MDHEN and CDR2 SYDVKM. CDR3 residues: CASSFSTGEAFF. The CDR3 DNA is TGTGCCAGCAGTTTTTCGACAGGTGAAGCTTTCTTT.

V usage is TRBV19 and J usage is TRBJ2-3, with a weak D call TRBD2 (5 bases). The germline V and J ends were trimmed by 4 bases and 4 bases, with 6 bases remaining between them. Germline loops: CDR1 LNHDA, CDR2 SQIVND (reference sequence). This CDR3 contains 12 residues. Here the CDR3 reads CASSKRADTQYF. The CDR3 region has the DNA TGTGCCAGTAGTAAGAGGGCAGATACGCAGTATTTT.

The CDR3 DNA reads as TGCAGCGTTGAAGCTCGACAGGGGGCGCGGCTAGAGACCCAGTACTTC. Protein product: CSVEARQGARLETQYF. V gene TRBV29-1 combines with J gene TRBJ2-5; 10 bases agree with TRBD1. Trimming removed 1 base from V and 4 bases from J; junction bases left unmatched: 9. The CDR3 consists of 16 residues. Germline values: CDR1 SQVTM, CDR2 ANQGSEA.

The V gene is TRBV10-3, the J gene TRBJ2-7; 7 bases match TRBD2. Germline V gives CDR1 ENHRY, CDR2 SYGVKD. The CDR3 totals 13 residues. The CDR3 coding sequence is TGTGTCTCGAACTCGGGGGGAGGTTACGAGCAGTACTTC. Protein: CVSNSGGGYEQYF.

The chain recombines TRBV29-1 with TRBJ2-5, with a tentative D call TRBD1 (7 bases). The J call may be in error: the DNA end matches TRBJ2-7 better. Germline V gene lookup returns CDR1 SQVTM and CDR2 ANQGSEA. The CDR3 has 13 residues. CDR3 coding DNA: TGCAGCGTCGGCAGGGGGGTCTCCTACGAGCAGTACTTC. Translation: CSVGRGVSYEQYF.

This clone has only one observation. Its ends do not fully match the called genes, so a read error is possible. The CDR3, as DNA: TGTTCCAGCAGCGCCGGGACTAGCGGGAGTAATGAGCAGTTCTTC. Residues: CSSSAGTSGSNEQFF. The J gene is TRBJ2-1, the V gene TRBV7-9; 14 nucleotides match TRBD2. The germline V gene has CDR1 SEHNR and CDR2 FQNEAQ (reference sequence). CDR3 length equals 15 residues. Filled out from reference TRBV7-9 and TRBJ2-1, the complete variable domain reads DTGVSQNPRHKITKRGQNVTFRCDPISEHNRLYWYRQTLGQGPEFLTYFQNEAQLEKSRLLSDRFSAERPKGSFSTLEIQRTEQGDSAMYLCSSSAGTSGSNEQFFGPGTRLTVL.

The rearrangement uses TRBV10-1 and TRBJ1-2; D is perhaps TRBD1 (6 bases). Trimming removed 0 bases at V and 5 bases at J, with 16 bases between. Germline V gives CDR1 WNHNN, CDR2 SYGVQD (reference sequence). This CDR3 has 16 amino acids. The CDR3 here is CASSESRSPGEYGYTF. CDR3 bases: TGCGCCAGCAGTGAGTCAAGGTCGCCAGGGGAATATGGCTACACCTTC.

The chain uses TRBV7-6 and TRBJ2-7, with 10 bases fitting TRBD2. Looked up from germline, CDR1 is SGHVS and CDR2 is FNYEAQ. V gave up 1 base and J gave up 5 bases; unmatched junction bases: 8. The CDR3 covers 16 residues. CDR3 DNA sequence: TGTGCCAGCAGCTTAGGGTTAGCGGGGGGACCGAACGAGCAGTACTTC. Its protein is CASSLGLAGGPNEQYF.

The rearrangement joins TRBV9 to TRBJ2-7; D is perhaps TRBD2 (6 bases). Germline-derived CDR1 and CDR2 are SGDLS and YYNGEE. This CDR3 has 14 amino acids. Trimming shortened V by 0 bases and J by 2 bases, and 9 bases separated the two germline ends. The CDR3 reads CASSVASETYEQYF. The CDR3, as DNA: TGTGCCAGCAGCGTAGCTAGCGAGACCTACGAGCAGTACTTC.

V and J are TRBV2 and TRBJ1-4; TRBD1 agrees at 10 bases. The CDR3 contains 14 residues. Per germline, CDR1 SNHLY and CDR2 FYNNEI. Trimming at V came to 7 bases and at J to 7 bases, leaving 6 bases not matched to a gene. CDR3 nucleotide sequence: TGTGCCAGCAAGGGAGGGACAGGGGTTGAAAAACTGTTTTTT. This encodes CASKGGTGVEKLFF. Full variable domain (outside the CDR3, taken from reference TRBV2 and TRBJ1-4): EPEVTQTPSHQVTQMGQEVILRCVPISNHLYFYWYRQILGQKVEFLVSFYNNEISEKSEIFDDQFSVERPDGSNFTLKIRSTKLEDSAMYFCASKGGTGVEKLFFGSGTQLSVL.

CDR3 region: CASSGWNGRDEQFF. The CDR3 region has the DNA TGTGCCAGTTCGGGTTGGAACGGGAGAGATGAGCAGTTCTTC. V is TRBV7-9 and J is TRBJ2-1; a possible D gene is TRBD2 (6 bases). Trimming left V 9 bases short and J 8 bases short, with 20 bases between. Per the germline V gene, CDR1 is SEHNR and CDR2 is FQNEAQ (reference sequence). The CDR3 spans 14 residues.

V gene TRBV2 combines with J gene TRBJ2-5, with TRBD1 matching 7 bases. V was pared by 6 bases and J by 5 bases, with 12 bases of the junction left unmatched. CDR3 length: 15 residues. Germline CDR1 reads SNHLY; CDR2 reads FYNNEI. Here the CDR3 reads CASSNDRAGWETQYF. In DNA form, the CDR3 reads TGTGCCAGCAGCAACGACAGGGCTGGATGGGAGACCCAGTACTTC. Complete variable domain (other parts from reference TRBV2 and TRBJ2-5): EPEVTQTPSHQVTQMGQEVILRCVPISNHLYFYWYRQILGQKVEFLVSFYNNEISEKSEIFDDQFSVERPDGSNFTLKIRSTKLEDSAMYFCASSNDRAGWETQYFGPGTRLLVL.

The genes are TRBV10-3 and TRBJ1-1; 8 nucleotides align to TRBD1. CDR1 ENHRY and CDR2 SYGVKD come from the germline V gene. The length of the CDR3 is 12 residues. Unmatched junction bases numbered 8, after V lost 10 bases and J lost 7 bases. CDR3 residues: CARKRTGFEAFF. The CDR3 DNA reads as TGTGCCAGAAAACGGACAGGGTTTGAAGCTTTCTTT.

In nucleotides, the CDR3 is TGTGCCAGCAGTGACCAACGGAACTATGGCTACACCTTC. Residues: CASSDQRNYGYTF. This chain joins TRBV2 and TRBJ1-2; D is unresolved. Germline V gene lookup returns CDR1 SNHLY and CDR2 FYNNEI. This CDR3 has 13 amino acids. The ends were cut back, 3 bases at V and 2 bases at J, with 7 bases in the middle.

The chain has TRBV27 and TRBJ2-1; maybe TRBD2 (6 bases). The CDR3 has 16 residues. Germline V gives CDR1 MNHEY, CDR2 SMNVEV (reference sequence). Trimming left V 6 bases short and J 4 bases short, with 19 bases between. CDR3 in amino acids: CASSPLRGSAYNEQFF. The CDR3 coding sequence is TGTGCCAGCAGCCCACTACGGGGGAGCGCGTACAATGAGCAGTTCTTC.

The chain combines TRBV18 with TRBJ2-7; 7 positions match TRBD1. Germline V gene lookup returns CDR1 KGHSH and CDR2 LQKENI. CDR3 length: 16 amino acids. V lost 2 bases, J lost 1 base, and 8 bases stayed unmatched. CDR3 DNA sequence: TGTGCCAGCTCACCAAGGGACAGCTCCTCTTCCTACGAGCAGTACTTC. This gives the protein CASSPRDSSSSYEQYF.

The chain recombines TRBV10-1 with TRBJ2-7; 10 bases line up with TRBD1. There are 20 residues in the CDR3. The V and J ends lost 3 bases and 6 bases, in that order; junction bases with no gene match: 23. The V gene's germline CDR1 is WNHNN and CDR2 SYGVQD (reference sequence). For the CDR3, the DNA is TGCGCCAGCAGTGACCTTTCTTCCTCCGGGACAGGGGATGTCCTACGCGAGCAGTACTTC. Amino acids: CASSDLSSSGTGDVLREQYF.

The V call is TRBV4-3, the J call TRBJ2-7; D not resolved. Deletions cut 0 bases from V and 1 base from J, with 7 bases between. This CDR3 has 14 residues. Germline CDR1 LGHNA, CDR2 YSLEER. The CDR3 is CASSQDYGSYEQYF. CDR3 DNA sequence: TGCGCCAGCAGCCAAGATTACGGTTCCTACGAGCAGTACTTC.

The genes are TRBV5-6 and TRBJ2-3; possible D gene TRBD2, 6 bases. The V and J ends lost 4 bases and 2 bases respectively, with 14 bases between them. The CDR3 is 15 residues long. Germline V CDR1 and CDR2: SGHDT, YYEEEE. The CDR3 DNA reads TGTGCCAGCAGCAGGGACTCTTACTTCACAGATACGCAGTATTTT. Translating gives CASSRDSYFTDTQYF.

In this sample, this clone turned up a few times. The chain has TRBV6-5 and TRBJ2-1; the D gene could be TRBD1 or TRBD2 (5 bases each). V dropped 10 bases and J dropped 3 bases, with 16 bases sitting between them. The CDR3 covers 14 residues. Germline V gene data show CDR1 as MNHEY and CDR2 as SVGAGI. CDR3 sequence reads: CATRVGLIYNEQFF. The CDR3 DNA sequence: TGTGCCACCAGGGTAGGACTTATCTACAATGAGCAGTTCTTC.

For the CDR3, the DNA is TGTGCCAGCAGTTACGGGGGGATCCAGCATTTT. Encoded protein: CASSYGGIQHF. The chain links TRBV6-5 to TRBJ1-5; D might be TRBD1 (5 bases). The CDR3 loop spans 11 amino acids. The germline V and J ends were trimmed by 2 bases and 12 bases, with 8 bases remaining between them. CDR1 and CDR2 (germline): MNHEY, SVGAGI.

The chain carries TRBV4-3 and TRBJ1-1; 7 positions agree with TRBD1. V was clipped by 4 bases and J by 6 bases; unmatched bases: 5. Germline CDR1 LGHNA, CDR2 YSLEER. This CDR3 has 13 residues. The CDR3 DNA reads TGCGCCAGCAGCCTACAGGGGAGAGCTGAAGCTTTCTTT. This gives the protein CASSLQGRAEAFF.

The chain links TRBV9 to TRBJ2-7, with TRBD1 matching over 8 bases. Germline assignment: CDR1 SGDLS and CDR2 YYNGEE. The CDR3 totals 16 residues. The J segment lost 3 bases and the V segment lost 4 bases, leaving 12 bases of the junction unmatched. CDR3 coding DNA: TGTGCCAGCAGCTTCCCCCAGGGGGCTGATATCTACGAGCAGTACTTC. This codes for CASSFPQGADIYEQYF. Full variable domain (missing parts from reference TRBV9 and TRBJ2-7): DSGVTQTPKHLITATGQRVTLRCSPRSGDLSVYWYQQSLDQGLQFLIQYYNGEERAKGNILERFSAQQFPDLHSELNLSSLELGDSALYFCASSFPQGADIYEQYFGPGTRLTVT.